The T cell receptor beta chain described here comes from a study of blood T cell repertoires in COVID-19. The wider study: COVID-19 samples from acute and convalescent phases originated in the United States, Italy and Spain. The analysed material was cDNA or gDNA that came from T cells, B-cell-depleted T cells, or PBMCs.

Authors' data handling: Scientists estimated how many nucleated cells there were by amplifying reference gene primers. The data were produced by immunoSEQ multiplex PCR, yet TCRdb's version contains in-frame clones alone and is incomplete. V, J and clone size are taken as reported in that table, and D and trimming were inferred from the DNA itself. The sample consists of around 250,000 clones, 85% to 90% of them appearing once. The V gene lost 4 bases and the J gene lost 9 bases, with 10 bases spanning the gap. This CDR3 is built from 13 residues. The sequencing input was peripheral blood. The TCR originated in a man aged 18 to 30 with active or convalescent COVID-19. J is TRBJ1-6 and V is TRBV12-3 or TRBV12-4; D uncertain. The CDR3 reads CASSSLLGSPLHF. As DNA, the CDR3 is TGTGCCAGCAGTTCACTACTGGGTTCACCCCTCCACTTT.